This T cell receptor (beta chain) is from a study of T-cell memory formation after mild COVID-19. Study overall: TCR clusters largely stayed donor specific.

Study-level points and caveats: Clones contracting day 15 to 85 were balanced CD4/CD8; later expanders leaned CD4+. Largely, contracting CD4+ clones fell within CM and EM, and contracting CD8+ clones within EMRA.

Notes on this clonotype: Its matching antigen is unknown.

From 5'RACE with constant-segment primers came TCR alpha and TCR beta cDNA libraries that carried sample barcodes and UMIs. Each CDR3 protein gets one entry after TCRdb re-called the 5' RACE reads with MiXCR. The data show a few hundred thousand distinct CDR3 sequences, with 20% to 25% seen just once and 20% to 25% held by the top ten. CDR3 length: 17 residues. Germline V lookup: CDR1 LGHNA, CDR2 YSLEER. Germline trimming cut 0 bases from V and 2 bases from J; bases unmatched to any gene: 6. This TCR was sampled from a man aged 18 to 29 who had mild COVID-19 (a few samples of this study predate the infection). Cell type and time point are not known. The rearrangement uses TRBV4-3 and TRBJ2-3, with 9 bases fitting TRBD2. The material sequenced was PBMCs or a T cell subset sorted from them (not recorded which). The CDR3 DNA sequence: TGCGCCAGCAGCCAAGATGGCCTAGCGGGGATCACAGATACGCAGTATTTT. Translated: CASSQDGLAGITDTQYF.